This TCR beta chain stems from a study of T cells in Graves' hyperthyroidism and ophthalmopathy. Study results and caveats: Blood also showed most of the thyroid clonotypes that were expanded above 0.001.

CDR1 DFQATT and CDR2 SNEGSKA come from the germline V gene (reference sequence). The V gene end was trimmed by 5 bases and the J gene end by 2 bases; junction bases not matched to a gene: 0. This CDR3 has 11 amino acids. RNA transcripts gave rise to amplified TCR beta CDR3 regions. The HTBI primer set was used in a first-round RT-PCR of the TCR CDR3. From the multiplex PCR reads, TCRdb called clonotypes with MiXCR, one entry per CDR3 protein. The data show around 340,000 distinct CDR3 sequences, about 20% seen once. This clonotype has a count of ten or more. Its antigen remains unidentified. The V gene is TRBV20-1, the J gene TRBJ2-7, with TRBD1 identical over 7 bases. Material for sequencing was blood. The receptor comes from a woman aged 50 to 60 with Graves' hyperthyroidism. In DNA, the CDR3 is TGCAGTGCTGACAGGGCCTACGAGCAGTACTTC. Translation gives CSADRAYEQYF.